Below are 12 T cell receptor beta chains sequenced from a single sample in a study of cytomegalovirus exposure and HLA in healthy donors. The PCR made use of 60 Vbeta and 13 Jbeta primers. This table comes from immunoSEQ multiplex PCR, and its TCRdb copy is limited to in-frame clones, with some not included. The sample yields about 190,000 clones, around 77% seen once. Material for sequencing was PBMCs. The receptors derive from a woman between 18 and 29 years old in good health and CMV-seronegative.

This clone was observed once. J is TRBJ1-4 and V is TRBV15; perhaps TRBD1 as D (6 bases). The germline CDR1 and CDR2 sequences are LNHNV and YYDKDF (reference sequence). With 3 bases removed from V and 5 bases from J, the gap between germline ends came to 16 bases. The length of the CDR3 is 16 residues. CDR3 sequence reads: CATSSPSDRLNEKLFF. Here the CDR3 DNA reads TGTGCCACCAGCAGTCCCTCCGACAGGTTGAATGAAAAACTGTTTTTT.

V and J are TRBV14 and TRBJ2-7; D is possibly TRBD1 (6 bases). From germline, CDR1 is SGHDN and CDR2 FVKESK. Trimming took 2 bases from V and 1 from J, leaving 9 bases between them. This CDR3 region has 14 residues. The CDR3 loop reads CASSQYQGSYEQYF. The CDR3 nucleotides are TGTGCCAGCAGCCAATACCAGGGGTCCTACGAGCAGTACTTC.

The J gene is TRBJ1-2, the V gene TRBV2; possible D gene TRBD1, 5 bases. Trimming shortened V by 5 bases and J by 5 bases, and 15 bases separated the two germline ends. CDR3 size: 14 residues. Germline V gene data show CDR1 as SNHLY and CDR2 as FYNNEI. Written as DNA, the CDR3 is TGTGCCAGCAGTCAACATAGGGAGGGGTATGGCTACACCTTC. Translation: CASSQHREGYGYTF.

The DNA of the CDR3 is TGTGCCAGCAGTCCCCAGAACAGAGACACCGGGGAGCTGTTTTTT. This encodes CASSPQNRDTGELFF. The V and J genes are TRBV2 and TRBJ2-2; D is unclear. The CDR3 runs 15 residues. V was shortened by 5 bases and J by 3 bases, with 13 bases between the two germline ends. In germline, CDR1 is SNHLY, CDR2 FYNNEI.

CDR3 in amino acids: CASSYGQGYYGYTF. For the CDR3, the DNA is TGCGCCAGCAGCTATGGACAGGGATACTATGGCTACACCTTC. The chain employs TRBV5-1 and TRBJ1-2; 8 bases align to TRBD1. The CDR3 loop spans 14 amino acids. The ends lost 3 bases at V and 3 bases at J; junction bases unmatched: 4. Germline CDR1 and CDR2: SGHRS and YFSETQ.

V usage is TRBV19 and J usage is TRBJ1-2; D may be TRBD1 (5 bases). CDR3 length equals 13 residues. From germline, CDR1 is LNHDA and CDR2 SQIVND (reference sequence). Trimming shortened V by 7 bases and J by 8 bases, and 17 bases separated the two germline ends. CDR3 residues: CASTQGTLQGYTF. The CDR3 nucleotides read TGTGCCAGTACTCAGGGCACCTTACAGGGCTACACCTTC.

CDR3 DNA sequence: TGTGCCAGCAGCGACAGGGATCTTGTGAACACTGAAGCTTTCTTT. It yields the protein CASSDRDLVNTEAFF. The chain links TRBV27 to TRBJ1-1; 7 bases are a match to TRBD1. The CDR3 consists of 15 residues. The V gene's germline CDR1 is MNHEY and CDR2 SMNVEV (reference sequence). Germline trimming cut 6 bases from V and 0 bases from J; bases unmatched to any gene: 7.

The chain recombines TRBV2 with TRBJ1-3, with 8 positions matching TRBD1. The V gene's germline CDR1 is SNHLY and CDR2 FYNNEI. V dropped 5 bases and J dropped 3; count of bases not matched to a gene: 6. The CDR3 runs 15 residues. CDR3 nucleotide sequence: TGTGCCAGCAGTTCGACAGGGGTTGATGGAAACACCATATATTTT. It translates to CASSSTGVDGNTIYF.

The genes are TRBV28 and TRBJ1-6, with D maybe TRBD1 (6 bases). CDR3 length: 18 amino acids. V lost 0 bases and J 0 bases, leaving 12 bases between the germline ends. CDR1 and CDR2 from the germline V gene are MDHEN and SYDVKM. CDR3 sequence reads: CASSLWDSPSSYNSPLHF. The CDR3 nucleotides are TGTGCCAGCAGTTTATGGGACAGTCCGAGCTCCTATAATTCACCCCTCCACTTT.

CDR3 protein: CASSTTGGNQPQHF. In DNA, the CDR3 is TGTGCCAGTAGTACAACAGGGGGGAATCAGCCCCAGCATTTT. The rearrangement links TRBV19 to TRBJ1-5; 8 bases are a match to TRBD1. The CDR3 has 14 residues. The germline V gene encodes CDR1 LNHDA and CDR2 SQIVND (reference sequence). The V gene end was trimmed by 4 bases and the J gene end by 4 bases; junction bases not matched to a gene: 3.

The rearrangement links TRBV7-8 to TRBJ1-1; no clear D gene. Germline lookup yields CDR1 SGHVS and CDR2 FQNEAQ. Trimming pared 1 base from V and 3 bases from J, leaving 9 bases between. CDR3 length: 14 amino acids. The CDR3 here is CASSLVSRDTEAFF. Written as DNA, the CDR3 is TGTGCCAGCAGCTTAGTATCCCGGGACACTGAAGCTTTCTTT.

V and J are TRBV5-1 and TRBJ2-1, with 14 positions matching TRBD2. Germline trimming cut 4 bases from V and 9 bases from J; bases unmatched to any gene: 6. The CDR3 length is 15 residues. Germline V lookup: CDR1 SGHRS, CDR2 YFSETQ. CDR3 residues: CASSLGTSGSGEQFF. DNA of the CDR3: TGCGCCAGCAGCCTCGGGACTAGCGGGAGTGGTGAGCAGTTCTTC.